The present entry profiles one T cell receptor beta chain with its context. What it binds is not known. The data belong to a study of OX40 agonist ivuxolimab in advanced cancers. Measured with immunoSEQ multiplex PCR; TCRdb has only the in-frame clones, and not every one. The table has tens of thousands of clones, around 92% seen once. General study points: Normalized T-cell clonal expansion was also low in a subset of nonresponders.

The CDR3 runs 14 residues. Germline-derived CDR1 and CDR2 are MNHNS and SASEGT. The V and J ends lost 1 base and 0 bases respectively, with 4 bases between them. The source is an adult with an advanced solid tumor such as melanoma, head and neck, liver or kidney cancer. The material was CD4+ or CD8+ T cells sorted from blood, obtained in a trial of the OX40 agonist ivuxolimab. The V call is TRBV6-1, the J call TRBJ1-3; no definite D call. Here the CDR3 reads CASSEGFSGNTIYF. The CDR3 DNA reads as TGTGCCAGCAGTGAAGGGTTCTCTGGAAACACCATATATTTT.